The T cell receptor beta chain described here comes from a study of early stage breast cancer tumors. Study at large: Most invasive tumors, about 75% of the 16, were ER+/PR+/HER2-.

Generated by immunoSEQ multiplex PCR, the TCRdb table keeps only in-frame clones and is missing some. There are around 78,000 clones in the sample; under 85% occur only once, and 3.5% lies in the top ten. Germline V lookup: CDR1 SNHLY, CDR2 FYNNEI. V was clipped by 5 bases and J by 5 bases; unmatched bases: 14. This CDR3 region has 17 residues. The rearrangement uses TRBV2 and TRBJ2-1, with 8 bases lining up with TRBD2. Sample: blood. This TCR was sampled from a person aged 55 to 69 with breast cancer. CDR3 sequence reads: CASSPPTSSGSNNEQFF. CDR3 nucleotide sequence: TGTGCCAGCAGTCCCCCTACGTCTAGCGGGTCAAACAATGAGCAGTTCTTC.